This record concerns one T cell receptor (beta chain) sequence. CDR3 length: 14 residues. V was clipped by 7 bases and J by 0 bases; unmatched bases: 1. CDR1 is SGHRS and CDR2 is YFSETQ in the germline V gene. This sample is part of a study of blood T cell repertoires in COVID-19. Study background: The United States, Italy and Spain supplied acute and convalescent COVID-19 samples.

Original processing methods: Reference gene primers were amplified, and this amplification served to estimate nucleated cell counts. Repertoires were generated with immunoSEQ multiplex PCR, while TCRdb's copy carries only in-frame clones and drops some. V and J calls and clone size are copied from that table; D and trimming were computed from the DNA. The data contain some 70,000 clones, about 85% of them seen just once; the ten biggest clones take up roughly 3.1%. Sequencing was carried out using peripheral blood. The TCR was taken from a woman aged 45-59 years with COVID-19, enrolled during active disease. The chain carries TRBV5-1 and TRBJ2-6, with 7 nucleotides matching TRBD1. The CDR3 region has the DNA TGCGCCAGCCGGGACAGCTCTGGGGCCAACGTCCTGACTTTC. As protein: CASRDSSGANVLTF.